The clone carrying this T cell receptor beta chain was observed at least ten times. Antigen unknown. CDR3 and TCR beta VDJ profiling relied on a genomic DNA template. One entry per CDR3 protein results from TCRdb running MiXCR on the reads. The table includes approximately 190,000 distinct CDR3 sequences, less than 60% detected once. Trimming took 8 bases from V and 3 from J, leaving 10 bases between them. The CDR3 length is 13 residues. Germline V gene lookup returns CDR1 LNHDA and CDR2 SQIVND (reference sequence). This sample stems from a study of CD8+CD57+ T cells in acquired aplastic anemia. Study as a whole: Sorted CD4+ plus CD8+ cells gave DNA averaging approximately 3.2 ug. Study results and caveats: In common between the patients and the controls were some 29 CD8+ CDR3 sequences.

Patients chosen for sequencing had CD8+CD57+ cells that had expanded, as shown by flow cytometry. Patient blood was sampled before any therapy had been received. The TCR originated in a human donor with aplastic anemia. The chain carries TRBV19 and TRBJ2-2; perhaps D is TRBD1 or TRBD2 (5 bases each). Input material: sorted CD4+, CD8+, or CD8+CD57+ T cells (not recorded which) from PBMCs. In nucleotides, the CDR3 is TGTGCCAGTGGGACCCAATACACCGGGGAGCTGTTTTTT. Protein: CASGTQYTGELFF.